Listed below are T cell receptor beta chains from one sample, sequenced in a study of response to subunit inactivated influenza vaccine. In TCRdb, the RT-PCR reads were re-called with MiXCR into one record per CDR3 protein. The sample lists more than 400,000 distinct CDR3 sequences; approximately 7.8% were seen once. Sample: PBMCs from blood, taken about 24 months after vaccination. The receptors shown here come from a man aged 50 to 75 who received an inactivated influenza vaccine. The CDR3 runs from the conserved cysteine through the conserved F or W. The order of the fields is V gene, J gene, D gene, clone size, CDR3 DNA, CDR3 protein. The D gene is left open where the match is weak. Not every row has a clone size; where given, it reads once, few, many or a size class.

>TRBV15|TRBJ1-1|TRBD1|few
TGTGCCACCAGCGGAGGACAGGGGTCGATCACTGAAGCTTTCTTT
CATSGGQGSITEAFF
>TRBV19|TRBJ2-7|TRBD1|-
TGTGCCAGTAGTCCAAGGGACAGAGATACCTACGAGCAGTACTTC
CASSPRDRDTYEQYF
>TRBV5-6|TRBJ2-3|-|many
TGTGCCAGCAGCGGTCTCTCGGTAGGGATCGGGACAGATACGCAGTATTTT
CASSGLSVGIGTDTQYF
>TRBV12-3/TRBV12-4|TRBJ2-5|TRBD1|few
TGTGCCAGCAGTAAGACAGGGGGTCAAGAGACCCAGTACTTC
CASSKTGGQETQYF
>TRBV7-9|TRBJ1-2|-|-
TGTGCCAGCAGTACAGGGTACTCTGGCTACACCTTC
CASSTGYSGYTF
>TRBV7-8|TRBJ1-5|-|few
TGTGCCAGCAGCTTATTCTCCGGGAGCAATCAGCCCCAGCATTTT
CASSLFSGSNQPQHF
>TRBV7-2|TRBJ2-5|-|many
TGTGCCAGCATGGTCCCACAAGAGACCCAGTACTTC
CASMVPQETQYF
>TRBV21-1|TRBJ2-4|-|-
TGTGCCAGCAGCAAAGGTGTCCACCCGGAGGCCAAAAACATTCAGTACTTC
CASSKGVHPEAKNIQYF
>TRBV20-1|TRBJ2-1|-|many
TGCAGTGCTAGTGGTAGGGCCCTCTACAATGAGCAGTTCTTC
CSASGRALYNEQFF
>TRBV20-1|TRBJ2-3|TRBD2|-
TGCAGTGCCACTGGGACTAGCGGGGGGCCAGATACGCAGTATTTT
CSATGTSGGPDTQYF
>TRBV20-1|TRBJ2-5|-|-
TGCAGTGCTAGAGATATTGGGCAGGAAGAGACCCAGTACTTC
CSARDIGQEETQYF
>TRBV5-1|TRBJ2-1|TRBD2|few
TGCGCCAGCAGCTTTAGCGGGGGGGAGTACAATGAGCAGTTCTTC
CASSFSGGEYNEQFF
>TRBV12-3/TRBV12-4|TRBJ2-7|TRBD1|many
TGTGCCAGCAGTCGACAGGGGCGGCTATACGAGCAGTACTTC
CASSRQGRLYEQYF
>TRBV7-9|TRBJ2-7|-|few
TGTGCCAGCCAAACCCCTGGGAAGGGGTCCTACGAGCAGTACTTC
CASQTPGKGSYEQYF
>TRBV6-1|TRBJ1-1|TRBD1|many
TGTGCCAGCAGTAAAGCGGTGGGACAGGGACTCACTGAAGCTTTCTTT
CASSKAVGQGLTEAFF
>TRBV5-1|TRBJ2-2|-|many
TGCGCCAGCAGCCCGGCGGACAGAAACACCGGGGAGCTGTTTTTT
CASSPADRNTGELFF
>TRBV20-1|TRBJ1-2|-|-
TGCAGTGCTAGTTCTTTCCAGGGGCATCCTGGCTACATCTTC
CSASSFQGHPGYIF
>TRBV4-2|TRBJ2-2|TRBD2|few
TGTGCCAGCAGCCAAGAAAGGCCGGGACTAGCGTACCCCGGGGAGCTGTTTTTT
CASSQERPGLAYPGELFF
>TRBV5-1|TRBJ2-5|-|few
TGCGCCAGCAGCTTATCGGGGGTCGGGGAGACCCAGTACTTC
CASSLSGVGETQYF
>TRBV12-3/TRBV12-4|TRBJ2-7|-|-
TGTGCCAGCAGTCCAAGTACTGGTGAGCAGTACTTC
CASSPSTGEQYF
>TRBV5-1|TRBJ2-7|TRBD1|-
TGCGCCAGCAGCCTGGGACAGGACTTCGACGAGCAGTACTTC
CASSLGQDFDEQYF
>TRBV2|TRBJ2-7|-|-
TGTGCCAGCTCGACGGAAGCAGGGATCGAGCAGTACTTC
CASSTEAGIEQYF